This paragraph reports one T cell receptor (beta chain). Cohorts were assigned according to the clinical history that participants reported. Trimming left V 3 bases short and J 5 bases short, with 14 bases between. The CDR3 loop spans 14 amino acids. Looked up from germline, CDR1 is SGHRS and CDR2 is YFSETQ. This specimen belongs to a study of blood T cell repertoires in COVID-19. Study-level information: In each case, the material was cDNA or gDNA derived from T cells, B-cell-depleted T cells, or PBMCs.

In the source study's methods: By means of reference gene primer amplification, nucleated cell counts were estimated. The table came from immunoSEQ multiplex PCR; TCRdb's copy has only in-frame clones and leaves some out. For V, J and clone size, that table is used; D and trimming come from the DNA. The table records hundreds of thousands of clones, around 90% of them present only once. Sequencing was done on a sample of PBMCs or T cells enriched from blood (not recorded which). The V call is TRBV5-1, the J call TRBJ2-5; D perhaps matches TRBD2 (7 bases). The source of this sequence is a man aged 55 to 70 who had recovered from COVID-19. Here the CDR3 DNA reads TGCGCCAGCAGCTCCTCGGGGGGCCGGGAGACCCAGTACTTC. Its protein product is CASSSSGGRETQYF.